Presented here are 10 T cell receptor beta chains from one specimen sequenced in a study of vaccination and CD4 T cells after COVID-19. Treatment given: roughly 11-day PBMC culture with coronavirus spike peptide pools or control peptides (ViraFEST assay). The antigens for these receptors are not known. CD4+ T cells that had been cultured provided DNA sequenced with the Oncomine TCR Beta short-read assay. Each CDR3 protein is one row after TCRdb ran MiXCR on the PCR reads. Of about 20,000 distinct CDR3 sequences in the sample, 60% were seen once. Sequenced material: CD4+ T cells from blood, cultured in vitro, taken after SARS-CoV-2 vaccination. These receptors were collected from a human donor who had recovered from COVID-19.

The chain links TRBV11-2 to TRBJ2-6; D remains unclear. V was pared by 8 bases and J by 2 bases, with 1 base between. The germline V gene has CDR1 SGHAT and CDR2 FQNNGV. There are 11 residues in the CDR3. DNA of the CDR3: TGTGCCAGCGCTGGGGCCAACGTCCTGACTTTC. It is translated as CASAGANVLTF. The whole variable domain, remainder taken from reference TRBV11-2 and TRBJ2-6, is EAGVAQSPRYKIIEKRQSVAFWCNPISGHATLYWYQQILGQGPKLLIQFQNNGVVDDSQLPKDRFSAERLKGVDSTLKIQPAKLEDSAVYLCASAGANVLTFGAGSRLTVL.

This clonotype appeared a few times. The chain uses TRBV20-1 and TRBJ1-2, with a possible D match to TRBD1 (5 bases). V was shortened by 5 bases and J by 8 bases, with 15 bases between the two germline ends. This CDR3 is built from 12 residues. Per germline, CDR1 DFQATT and CDR2 SNEGSKA (reference sequence). The CDR3 DNA sequence: TGCAGTGCTTCGGGACCGGTCGAAGGCTACACCTTC. Translated: CSASGPVEGYTF.

The chain recombines TRBV28 with TRBJ2-7; 8 bases agree with TRBD2. CDR3 size: 14 residues. From germline, CDR1 is MDHEN and CDR2 SYDVKM. The V gene end was trimmed by 2 bases and the J gene end by 6 bases; junction bases not matched to a gene: 6. CDR3 in amino acids: CASSLSGSVSEQYF. The CDR3 bases are TGTGCCAGCAGTTTAAGCGGGAGTGTGAGCGAGCAGTACTTC.

This clonotype came up a few times. V gene TRBV25-1 combines with J gene TRBJ1-1; D remains ambiguous. Germline CDR1 and CDR2: MGHDK and SYGVNS. The V end lost 6 bases, the J end lost 1 base, and 6 bases lay between the germline ends. The CDR3 loop spans 12 amino acids. The CDR3 DNA sequence: TGTGCCAGCAGAACAGCGAACACTGAAGCTTTCTTT. Translating gives CASRTANTEAFF.

The gene calls are TRBV7-6 and TRBJ2-2, with D unclear. V lost 1 base to trimming and J lost 3 bases, with 3 bases between them. CDR3 length: 13 residues. Per the germline V gene, CDR1 is SGHVS and CDR2 is FNYEAQ. CDR3 bases: TGTGCCAGCAGCTTAGAGGACACCGGGGAGCTGTTTTTT. This translates into CASSLEDTGELFF.

There are a few counts of this clonotype. This chain connects TRBV27 to TRBJ1-2; 7 bases align to TRBD1. Germline V CDR1 and CDR2: MNHEY, SMNVEV (reference sequence). Trimming at V came to 5 bases and at J to 4 bases, leaving 10 bases not matched to a gene. The CDR3 totals 15 residues. CDR3 in DNA: TGTGCCAGCAGTCCCTCCTCCAGGGGGGCCTATGGCTACACCTTC. This gives the protein CASSPSSRGAYGYTF.

V usage is TRBV6-1 and J usage is TRBJ1-2; tentatively, D is TRBD1 (5 bases). Trimming removed 4 bases from V and 8 bases from J, with 20 bases in between. The V gene's germline CDR1 is MNHNS and CDR2 SASEGT. CDR3 size: 15 residues. The CDR3 region is CASSALGGGIGGYTF. The CDR3 DNA follows: TGTGCCAGCAGTGCCCTGGGGGGGGGAATCGGGGGCTACACCTTC.

The chain recombines TRBV6-1 with TRBJ2-7, with 13 positions matching TRBD2. The CDR3 runs 15 residues. The junction had 3 bases not matched to a gene; V was cut back by 6 bases and J by 1 base. Germline V lookup: CDR1 MNHNS, CDR2 SASEGT. In nucleotides, the CDR3 is TGTGCCAGCAGCCGGACTAGCGGGGGTTCCTACGAGCAGTACTTC. Protein sequence: CASSRTSGGSYEQYF.

The chain links TRBV6-1 to TRBJ2-7; D tentatively reads TRBD1 or TRBD2 (6 bases each). There are 13 residues in the CDR3. In germline, CDR1 is MNHNS, CDR2 SASEGT. V was pared by 6 bases and J by 0 bases, with 9 bases between. CDR3 sequence (DNA): TGTGCCAGCAGGGAGGGACACTCCTACGAGCAGTACTTC. It encodes CASREGHSYEQYF.

In its sample, this clonotype was seen once. The rearrangement links TRBV6-5 to TRBJ2-3; 10 nucleotides align to TRBD2. This CDR3 is 17 amino acids long. V lost 2 bases, J lost 2 bases, and 7 bases stayed unmatched. From germline, CDR1 is MNHEY and CDR2 SVGAGI. The CDR3 sequence: CASSYIGLAVNTDTQYF. The CDR3 region has the DNA TGTGCCAGCAGTTACATCGGACTAGCGGTTAACACAGATACGCAGTATTTT.